Listed below are T cell receptor beta chains from one sample, sequenced in a study of cytomegalovirus exposure and HLA in healthy donors. Clones were read by immunoSEQ multiplex PCR, and TCRdb kept only the in-frame ones, dropping some. This sample has 150,000 to 200,000 clones, with 82% found just once. The sample comprised PBMCs. The source is a girl aged 2 to 9 in good health and CMV-seropositive. Both conserved end residues are part of each CDR3. Fields, in order: CDR3 protein, CDR3 DNA, clone size, J gene, D gene, V gene. A D gene is named only where the DNA matches it firmly. Size is stated for part of the rows, as once, few or many counts, or as a class when the clone is expanded.

CDR3: CASSPRAGAPSYEQYF
DNA: TGTGCCAGCAGCCCTCGAGCGGGAGCCCCTTCCTACGAGCAGTACTTC
size: -
J: TRBJ2-7
D: TRBD2
V: TRBV7-9

CDR3: CASSMTGLEETQYF
DNA: TGCGCCAGCAGCATGACAGGGCTCGAAGAGACCCAGTACTTC
size: -
J: TRBJ2-5
D: TRBD1
V: TRBV5-1

CDR3: CASSRRTGGAYEQYF
DNA: TGTGCCAGCAGTCGACGGACAGGGGGAGCATACGAGCAGTACTTC
size: -
J: TRBJ2-7
D: TRBD1
V: TRBV6-5

CDR3: CASAKQGQGDDGYTF
DNA: TGCGCCAGCGCGAAACAAGGACAGGGGGACGATGGCTACACCTTC
size: -
J: TRBJ1-2
D: TRBD1
V: TRBV5-1

CDR3: CASSPIAERSYEQYF
DNA: TGTGCCAGCAGCCCAATAGCGGAGCGCTCCTACGAGCAGTACTTC
size: once
J: TRBJ2-7
D: -
V: TRBV7-8

CDR3: CASSPRWALYSEQYF
DNA: TGTGCCAGCTCACCTCGGTGGGCATTGTATTCCGAGCAGTACTTC
size: -
J: TRBJ2-7
D: -
V: TRBV18

CDR3: CASSLSSRGAGGETQYF
DNA: TGTGCCAGCAGTTTAAGCTCCAGGGGGGCTGGGGGAGAGACCCAGTACTTC
size: -
J: TRBJ2-5
D: -
V: TRBV28

CDR3: CASSEVGWAGGNTIYF
DNA: TGTGCCAGCAGTGAAGTGGGCTGGGCAGGCGGAAACACCATATATTTT
size: -
J: TRBJ1-3
D: -
V: TRBV6-1

CDR3: CASSLTRDYEQYF
DNA: TGCGCCAGCAGTCTAACTAGGGACTACGAGCAGTACTTC
size: few
J: TRBJ2-7
D: -
V: TRBV5-1

CDR3: CASSLGASASSTDTQYF
DNA: TGCGCCAGCAGCTTGGGGGCTAGCGCCAGCAGCACAGATACGCAGTATTTT
size: -
J: TRBJ2-3
D: -
V: TRBV5-1

CDR3: CASSHRQGGKSGNTIYF
DNA: TGCGCCAGCAGCCACCGACAGGGGGGGAAGTCTGGAAACACCATATATTTT
size: -
J: TRBJ1-3
D: TRBD1
V: TRBV4-1

CDR3: CASSEPRQGDGTQYF
DNA: TGCGCCAGCAGTGAGCCTAGACAGGGGGACGGGACCCAGTACTTC
size: -
J: TRBJ2-5
D: TRBD1
V: TRBV10-2

CDR3: CASNRNEGSGANVLTF
DNA: TGTGCCAGCAACCGGAACGAGGGATCTGGGGCCAACGTCCTGACTTTC
size: -
J: TRBJ2-6
D: -
V: TRBV28

CDR3: CASSPSSGSTPYNEQFF
DNA: TGTGCCAGCTCACCGTCTAGCGGGAGTACCCCCTACAATGAGCAGTTCTTC
size: -
J: TRBJ2-1
D: TRBD2
V: TRBV18

CDR3: CASSAIRGQGPYEQYF
DNA: TGTGCCAGCAGCGCCATTAGGGGACAGGGCCCCTACGAGCAGTACTTC
size: -
J: TRBJ2-7
D: TRBD1
V: TRBV11-2

CDR3: CASSLPFGQENTEAFF
DNA: TGTGCCAGCAGCTTACCATTTGGGCAAGAGAACACTGAAGCTTTCTTT
size: -
J: TRBJ1-1
D: -
V: TRBV7-9

CDR3: CATSRDRGRTEAFF
DNA: TGTGCCACCAGCAGAGACAGGGGACGCACTGAAGCTTTCTTT
size: -
J: TRBJ1-1
D: -
V: TRBV15

CDR3: CASSPPGTGALFF
DNA: TGTGCCAGCAGCCCCCCAGGGACAGGGGCACTGTTTTTT
size: -
J: TRBJ1-4
D: TRBD1
V: TRBV9

CDR3: CASTLGWQAMNTEAFF
DNA: TGTGCCAGCACCTTGGGGTGGCAGGCCATGAACACTGAAGCTTTCTTT
size: -
J: TRBJ1-1
D: -
V: TRBV5-6

CDR3: CASSVGKAGGPETQYF
DNA: TGTGCCAGCAGCGTAGGAAAAGCGGGAGGGCCTGAGACCCAGTACTTC
size: -
J: TRBJ2-5
D: TRBD2
V: TRBV9

CDR3: CATSRDQATYEQYF
DNA: TGTGCCACCAGCAGAGATCAGGCCACCTACGAGCAGTACTTC
size: -
J: TRBJ2-7
D: -
V: TRBV15

CDR3: CASSPASGLFGSGELFF
DNA: TGCGCCAGCAGCCCCGCTAGCGGGCTATTCGGCTCCGGGGAGCTGTTTTTT
size: -
J: TRBJ2-2
D: TRBD2
V: TRBV5-1

CDR3: CAWGVGGSGNTIYF
DNA: TGTGCCTGGGGAGTGGGGGGCTCTGGAAACACCATATATTTT
size: -
J: TRBJ1-3
D: -
V: TRBV30

CDR3: CAGDRNTEAFF
DNA: TGTGCAGGGGACAGGAACACTGAAGCTTTCTTT
size: -
J: TRBJ1-1
D: TRBD1
V: TRBV30

CDR3: CASIIPAGGPKGYEQYF
DNA: TGTGCCAGCATTATTCCAGCGGGAGGGCCAAAGGGCTACGAGCAGTACTTC
size: few
J: TRBJ2-7
D: TRBD2
V: TRBV2

CDR3: CASSGVRTFF
DNA: TGTGCCAGCAGTGGGGTGCGGACTTTCTTT
size: -
J: TRBJ1-1
D: -
V: TRBV6-1

CDR3: CASSLVRDRGTGGANVLTF
DNA: TGTGCCAGCAGCTTGGTGCGGGACAGGGGAACGGGTGGGGCCAACGTCCTGACTTTC
size: few
J: TRBJ2-6
D: TRBD1
V: TRBV5-6

CDR3: CASSIYGGETQYF
DNA: TGCGCCAGCAGCATCTACGGGGGGGAGACCCAGTACTTC
size: few
J: TRBJ2-5
D: TRBD2
V: TRBV5-1

CDR3: CASSQDRGFSGANVLTF
DNA: TGCGCCAGCAGCCAAGATCGGGGTTTCTCTGGGGCCAACGTCCTGACTTTC
size: -
J: TRBJ2-6
D: -
V: TRBV4-1

CDR3: CAWTHGGRASYEQYF
DNA: TGTGCCTGGACCCACGGCGGGAGGGCCTCCTACGAGCAGTACTTC
size: once
J: TRBJ2-7
D: TRBD2
V: TRBV30

CDR3: CASSHEAETQYF
DNA: TGCGCCAGCAGCCACGAGGCAGAGACCCAGTACTTC
size: -
J: TRBJ2-5
D: -
V: TRBV4-1

CDR3: CASRSTWETQYF
DNA: TGTGCCAGCAGATCTACGTGGGAGACCCAGTACTTC
size: -
J: TRBJ2-5
D: -
V: TRBV28

CDR3: CASSPLYHYEQYF
DNA: TGTGCCAGCAGTCCTCTATACCACTACGAGCAGTACTTC
size: once
J: TRBJ2-7
D: -
V: TRBV27

CDR3: CAWSDGAGQETQYF
DNA: TGTGCCTGGTCCGACGGGGCGGGGCAAGAGACCCAGTACTTC
size: -
J: TRBJ2-5
D: -
V: TRBV30

CDR3: CASSSGLSQPQHF
DNA: TGTGCCAGCAGCTCAGGCTTGAGTCAGCCCCAGCATTTT
size: -
J: TRBJ1-5
D: -
V: TRBV7-6

CDR3: CSVSGQRLNTEAFF
DNA: TGCAGCGTCTCGGGACAGAGGTTGAACACTGAAGCTTTCTTT
size: few
J: TRBJ1-1
D: TRBD1
V: TRBV29-1

CDR3: CASSSGVSNEKLFF
DNA: TGCGCCAGCAGCTCCGGGGTCAGTAATGAAAAACTGTTTTTT
size: -
J: TRBJ1-4
D: -
V: TRBV5-1

CDR3: CASSIVGVTGELFF
DNA: TGTGCCAGTAGTATTGTGGGAGTCACCGGGGAGCTGTTTTTT
size: -
J: TRBJ2-2
D: -
V: TRBV19

CDR3: CAWSQKGGAISNQPQHF
DNA: TGTGCCTGGAGTCAAAAAGGGGGGGCAATCAGCAATCAGCCCCAGCATTTT
size: -
J: TRBJ1-5
D: -
V: TRBV30

CDR3: CASSDRGTTDTQYF
DNA: TGCGCCAGCAGTGATAGGGGCACCACAGATACGCAGTATTTT
size: -
J: TRBJ2-3
D: -
V: TRBV10-1

CDR3: CSVEFDFEVNPQYF
DNA: TGCAGCGTTGAGTTTGACTTTGAAGTAAATCCGCAGTACTTC
size: -
J: TRBJ2-7
D: -
V: TRBV29-1

CDR3: CAWSVAGRGYGYTF
DNA: TGTGCCTGGAGTGTAGCGGGGCGAGGGTATGGCTACACCTTC
size: few
J: TRBJ1-2
D: -
V: TRBV30

CDR3: CASSVAGGTGELFF
DNA: TGTGCCAGCAGCGTAGCGGGGGGCACCGGGGAGCTGTTTTTT
size: -
J: TRBJ2-2
D: TRBD2
V: TRBV9

CDR3: CASSSTGSRTEKLFF
DNA: TGTGCCAGCAGTTCGACAGGGAGCCGGACTGAAAAACTGTTTTTT
size: -
J: TRBJ1-4
D: TRBD1
V: TRBV6-5

CDR3: CSALPTGGFSSSYEQYF
DNA: TGCAGCGCTCTGCCGACAGGGGGCTTCTCCTCGTCCTACGAGCAGTACTTC
size: -
J: TRBJ2-7
D: TRBD1
V: TRBV29-1

CDR3: CASSRQLASPTLF
DNA: TGCGCCAGCAGCCGCCAACTAGCGTCCCCTACTCTCTTC
size: -
J: TRBJ2-1
D: TRBD2
V: TRBV5-1

CDR3: CASRYTGDGAEAFF
DNA: TGCGCCAGCAGGTACACAGGGGATGGGGCTGAAGCTTTCTTT
size: -
J: TRBJ1-1
D: TRBD1
V: TRBV4-1

CDR3: CASSPPRQSTMNTEAFF
DNA: TGTGCCAGCTCACCACCGAGACAGAGCACAATGAACACTGAAGCTTTCTTT
size: -
J: TRBJ1-1
D: -
V: TRBV18

CDR3: CASSFGQGGRKDTQYF
DNA: TGTGCCAGCAGCTTCGGACAGGGAGGGAGAAAAGATACGCAGTATTTT
size: -
J: TRBJ2-3
D: -
V: TRBV5-4

CDR3: CASSVTGLYGYTF
DNA: TGTGCCAGCAGTGTAACAGGATTATATGGCTACACCTTC
size: once
J: TRBJ1-2
D: -
V: TRBV27

CDR3: CAWRASGQHGNTIYF
DNA: TGTGCCTGGAGGGCCTCCGGACAACACGGAAACACCATATATTTT
size: -
J: TRBJ1-3
D: -
V: TRBV30

CDR3: CASSLADEQYF
DNA: TGCGCCAGCAGCTTGGCGGACGAGCAGTACTTC
size: many
J: TRBJ2-7
D: -
V: TRBV5-1

CDR3: CASSSERETGELFF
DNA: TGTGCCAGCAGCTCTGAGCGGGAGACCGGGGAGCTGTTTTTT
size: -
J: TRBJ2-2
D: TRBD2
V: TRBV7-6

CDR3: CASSLILAGSYEQYF
DNA: TGCGCCAGCAGCCTAATACTAGCGGGATCCTACGAGCAGTACTTC
size: once
J: TRBJ2-7
D: TRBD2
V: TRBV4-1

CDR3: CASSLALQGANTGELFF
DNA: TGTGCCAGCAGCTTAGCGTTACAGGGGGCGAACACCGGGGAGCTGTTTTTT
size: once
J: TRBJ2-2
D: TRBD1
V: TRBV11-3

CDR3: CASSWQGMYEQYF
DNA: TGTGCCAGCAGTTGGCAGGGTATGTACGAGCAGTACTTC
size: -
J: TRBJ2-7
D: -
V: TRBV28

CDR3: CAWFADSYEQYF
DNA: TGTGCCTGGTTCGCGGACTCCTACGAGCAGTACTTC
size: -
J: TRBJ2-7
D: -
V: TRBV30

CDR3: CASSYYPGLAAHQETQYF
DNA: TGTGCCAGCAGTTACTACCCGGGACTAGCGGCCCACCAAGAGACCCAGTACTTC
size: -
J: TRBJ2-5
D: TRBD2
V: TRBV6-7

CDR3: CASSQAGGTYNEQFF
DNA: TGTGCCAGCAGCCAAGCTGGCGGTACTTACAATGAGCAGTTCTTC
size: -
J: TRBJ2-1
D: -
V: TRBV4-2

CDR3: CASSPYEGGVEEEQYF
DNA: TGCGCCAGCTCACCGTATGAAGGCGGGGTGGAGGAAGAGCAGTACTTC
size: -
J: TRBJ2-7
D: -
V: TRBV18